One and the same sample provided the 21 T cell receptor beta chains below, sequenced in a study of T cells in Graves' hyperthyroidism and ophthalmopathy. TCR beta CDR3 regions were amplified from RNA. First-round RT-PCR of the TCR CDR3 relied on the HTBI primer set. Each CDR3 protein is one row after TCRdb ran MiXCR on the multiplex PCR reads. The top ten clones hold around 17% of a sample with around 620,000 distinct CDR3 sequences, around 42% of them seen once. Sequences were obtained from peripheral blood or thyroid tissue (not recorded which). The receptor set was obtained from an adult woman with Graves' disease, either hyperthyroidism or ophthalmopathy (not recorded which).

This clonotype has only a few counts. The V gene is TRBV6-2 or TRBV6-3, the J gene TRBJ1-5; D might be TRBD1 (6 bases). The germline gives CDR1 MNHEY, CDR2 SVGEGT. This CDR3 contains 17 residues. V was clipped by 4 bases and J by 0 bases, with 16 bases between them. In nucleotides, the CDR3 is TGTGCCAGCAGTTGGTCGGACAGTCCTTATAGCAATCAGCCCCAGCATTTT. Translated: CASSWSDSPYSNQPQHF.

This chain joins TRBV11-1 and TRBJ2-7; D is tentatively TRBD1 or TRBD2 (6 bases each). CDR1 SGHAT and CDR2 FQDESV come from the germline V gene (reference sequence). With 3 bases removed from V and 10 bases from J, the gap between germline ends came to 16 bases. The CDR3 runs to 13 residues. The CDR3 loop is CASSLMGGSDQYF. CDR3 coding DNA: TGTGCCAGCAGCTTGATGGGGGGCAGCGATCAGTACTTC.

In its sample, this clonotype was seen many times. The chain couples TRBV6-5 to TRBJ2-5, with 11 nucleotides matching TRBD2. CDR1 is MNHEY and CDR2 is SVGAGI in the germline V gene. The CDR3 sequence is 15 residues long. V was clipped by 5 bases and J by 3 bases; unmatched bases: 5. The DNA for the CDR3 is TGTGCCAGCAGTAAAACTAGCGGGAGTGAAGAGACCCAGTACTTC. This gives the protein CASSKTSGSEETQYF.

This clonotype was seen at least ten times. The chain links TRBV6-1 to TRBJ1-1; D unclear. Trimming took 3 bases from V and 0 from J, leaving 11 bases between them. Germline V gene lookup returns CDR1 MNHNS and CDR2 SASEGT. This CDR3 contains 15 residues. The CDR3 protein is CASSDLGRLNTEAFF. The CDR3 region has the DNA TGTGCCAGCAGTGATCTGGGCAGATTGAACACTGAAGCTTTCTTT.

The chain is built from TRBV29-1 and TRBJ1-1; D is uncertain. This CDR3 has 12 residues. The V gene's germline CDR1 is SQVTM and CDR2 ANQGSEA. Trimming stripped 0 bases from V and 8 bases from J, with 10 bases between. CDR3 sequence reads: CSVEEVGSEAFF. In DNA, the CDR3 is TGCAGCGTTGAAGAGGTAGGGTCCGAAGCTTTCTTT. Drawing the rest from reference TRBV29-1 and TRBJ1-1, the complete variable domain is SAVISQKPSRDICQRGTSLTIQCQVDSQVTMMFWYRQQPGQSLTLIATANQGSEATYESGFVIDKFPISRPNLTFSTLTVSNMSPEDSSIYLCSVEEVGSEAFFGQGTRLTVV.

This clonotype was seen a handful of times. This rearrangement joins TRBV7-2 to TRBJ1-6; a possible D gene is TRBD1 (5 bases). Germline CDR1 SGHTA, CDR2 FQGNSA. V was cut by 5 bases and J by 6 bases, with 14 bases left in between. The CDR3 is 15 residues long. For the CDR3, the DNA is TGTGCCAGCAGCCCCGGAGCGGGGGTTAATTCACCCCTCCACTTT. Protein sequence: CASSPGAGVNSPLHF.

This clonotype appeared many times. The chain links TRBV5-1 to TRBJ2-5, with TRBD2 as a possible D gene (5 bases). V was shortened by 4 bases and J by 5 bases, with 21 bases between the two germline ends. The germline V gene has CDR1 SGHRS and CDR2 YFSETQ. CDR3 size: 16 residues. The CDR3 protein is CASSPIAGLGWETQYF. As DNA, the CDR3 is TGCGCCAGCAGCCCGATCGCGGGCCTCGGGTGGGAGACCCAGTACTTC.

This clonotype has a count of ten or more. The J gene is TRBJ2-7, the V gene TRBV11-2; D is ambiguous. Trimming cost V 11 bases and J 0 bases, with 14 bases left between them. The CDR3 totals 13 residues. Per the germline V gene, CDR1 is SGHAT and CDR2 is FQNNGV. This CDR3 is CALRAENSYEQYF. CDR3 DNA sequence: TGTGCCCTACGGGCCGAGAACTCCTACGAGCAGTACTTC.

The chain links TRBV13 to TRBJ1-4; 8 nucleotides agree with TRBD1. Germline lookup yields CDR1 PRHDT and CDR2 FYEKMQ (reference sequence). J gave up 8 bases and V 6 bases, and 14 bases lay outside the gene matches. This CDR3 is built from 16 residues. The CDR3 DNA follows: TGTGCCAGCAGTCCTCAGGGGGCCCCCAACCGGGAAAAACTGTTTTTT. Its translation: CASSPQGAPNREKLFF.

The CDR3 spells CASSLQGAQQFF. CDR3 bases: TGTGCCAGCAGCTTACAGGGGGCCCAGCAGTTCTTC. V gene TRBV5-6 combines with J gene TRBJ2-1, with TRBD1 identical over 9 bases. There are 12 residues in the CDR3. The V and J ends lost 2 bases and 11 bases, in that order; junction bases with no gene match: 2. From germline, CDR1 is SGHDT and CDR2 YYEEEE.

The J gene is TRBJ2-1, the V gene TRBV7-9, with D perhaps TRBD2 (6 bases). Germline CDR1 and CDR2: SEHNR and FQNEAQ (reference sequence). CDR3 length equals 12 residues. V was trimmed by 2 bases and J by 9 bases, leaving 8 bases between them. The CDR3 sequence: CASSLRAGEQFF. CDR3 nucleotide sequence: TGTGCCAGCAGCTTACGAGCGGGTGAGCAGTTCTTC.

The rearrangement uses TRBV20-1 and TRBJ2-3; 9 bases are a match to TRBD2. The CDR3 covers 14 residues. Germline values: CDR1 DFQATT, CDR2 SNEGSKA (reference sequence). The junction had 5 bases not matched to a gene; V was cut back by 3 bases and J by 4 bases. The CDR3 reads CSARVAGVADTQYF. In DNA, the CDR3 is TGCAGTGCTAGGGTAGCGGGAGTGGCAGATACGCAGTATTTT.

This clonotype was detected only a few times. The V gene is TRBV19, the J gene TRBJ1-5; D ambiguous. There are 13 residues in the CDR3. The germline V gene has CDR1 LNHDA and CDR2 SQIVND (reference sequence). V was pared by 4 bases and J by 6 bases, with 10 bases between. CDR3 in amino acids: CASSRGPGQPQHF. The DNA for the CDR3 is TGTGCCAGTAGTAGGGGTCCAGGTCAGCCCCAGCATTTT.

This clonotype has a single count. This chain uses TRBV20-1 with TRBJ1-5; possible D gene TRBD1, 6 bases. V dropped 6 bases and J dropped 5 bases, with 14 bases sitting between them. Germline values: CDR1 DFQATT, CDR2 SNEGSKA (reference sequence). The CDR3 consists of 13 residues. The CDR3 spells CSATTGFYQPQHF. The CDR3 nucleotides are TGCAGTGCGACTACAGGGTTTTATCAGCCCCAGCATTTT.

This clonotype was detected many times. The chain has TRBV29-1 and TRBJ2-7; TRBD1 aligns across 7 bases. CDR1 and CDR2 (germline): SQVTM, ANQGSEA. The CDR3 contains 12 residues. J lost 5 bases, V lost 6 bases, and 7 bases had no gene match. In nucleotides, the CDR3 is TGCAGCGTCGAGCGCGACAGGGACGAGCAGTACTTC. Residues: CSVERDRDEQYF.

The count of this clonotype is one. The junction departs from the called germline gene at one end, perhaps through a read error. The V call is TRBV7-3, the J call TRBJ1-6; D not certain. CDR1 and CDR2 (germline): SGHTA, FQGTGA. This CDR3 comprises 16 residues. CDR3 region: CASGCRISHRDSPFHF. Here the CDR3 DNA reads TGTGCCAGCGGGTGCCGAATCTCTCATCGGGATTCACCCTTCCACTTT.

The sample holds a few counts of this clonotype. The chain carries TRBV30 and TRBJ1-4; unclear D gene. Trimming stripped 0 bases from V and 5 bases from J, with 13 bases between. The CDR3 length is 15 residues. Per the germline V gene, CDR1 is GTSNPN and CDR2 is SVGIG (reference sequence). The CDR3 sequence is CAWSVLAHRNEKLFF. The CDR3 region has the DNA TGTGCCTGGAGTGTATTAGCGCACCGGAATGAAAAACTGTTTTTT.

This clonotype was found many times. The V gene is TRBV10-1, the J gene TRBJ2-7, with 7 bases aligning to TRBD1. The germline V gene encodes CDR1 WNHNN and CDR2 SYGVQD (reference sequence). CDR3 length: 14 amino acids. The J segment lost 6 bases and the V segment lost 5 bases, leaving 10 bases of the junction unmatched. In DNA form, the CDR3 reads TGCGCCAGCAGTAAGGACAGGCATCAGGTCGAGCAGTACTTC. This sequence encodes CASSKDRHQVEQYF.

The table lists this clonotype with a few counts. The genes are TRBV7-9 and TRBJ2-1; D not resolved. This CDR3 has 15 amino acids. Germline V CDR1 and CDR2: SEHNR, FQNEAQ (reference sequence). V lost 3 bases to trimming and J lost 5 bases, with 14 bases between them. CDR3 protein: CASSFGRTANNEQFF. In DNA, the CDR3 is TGTGCCAGCAGCTTCGGGCGGACGGCTAACAATGAGCAGTTCTTC.

There are many counts of this clonotype. This chain uses TRBV10-3 with TRBJ2-7; 12 positions agree with TRBD2. CDR3 size: 14 residues. Per the germline V gene, CDR1 is ENHRY and CDR2 is SYGVKD. V shed 6 bases and J 2 bases; nucleotides not matched to a gene: 2. This chain's CDR3 is CAIRGLAGTYEQYF. CDR3 DNA: TGTGCCATCAGAGGACTAGCGGGGACCTACGAGCAGTACTTC.

About this clonotype itself: A single base separates this from a much larger clone, so it may be a read error. This chain connects TRBV4-1 to TRBJ1-1; tentatively, D is TRBD1 (6 bases). CDR3 length: 13 amino acids. CDR1 is MGHRA and CDR2 is YSYEKL in the germline V gene. The CDR3 DNA is TGCGCCAGCGGCCAGCAGGGGTTCACTGAAGCTTTCTTT. The encoded protein is CASGQQGFTEAFF.